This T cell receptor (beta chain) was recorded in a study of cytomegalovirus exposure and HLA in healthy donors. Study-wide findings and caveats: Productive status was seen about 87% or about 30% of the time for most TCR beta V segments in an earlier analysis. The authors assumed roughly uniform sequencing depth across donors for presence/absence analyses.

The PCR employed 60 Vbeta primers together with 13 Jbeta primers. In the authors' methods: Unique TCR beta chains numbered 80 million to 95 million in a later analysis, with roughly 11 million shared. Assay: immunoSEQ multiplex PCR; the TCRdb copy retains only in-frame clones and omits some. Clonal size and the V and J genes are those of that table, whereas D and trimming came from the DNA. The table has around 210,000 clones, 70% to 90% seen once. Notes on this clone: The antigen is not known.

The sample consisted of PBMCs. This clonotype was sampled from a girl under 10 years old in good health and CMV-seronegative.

CDR3 in DNA: TGTGCCAGCAGCTTGTTACGAACTAGCGGGAGCGGGGGTGAGCAGTTCTTC. Encoded protein: CASSLLRTSGSGGEQFF. The chain carries TRBV5-6 and TRBJ2-1; 11 nucleotides align to TRBD2. Trimming removed 1 base from V and 9 bases from J; junction bases left unmatched: 12. The CDR3 extends over 17 amino acids. Germline V gene sequence: CDR1 SGHDT, CDR2 YYEEEE.